The TCR beta chain described here comes from a study of T-cell reconstitution after alpha-beta-depleted transplantation in children. Study-wide findings and caveats: In patients about two months after transplant, alpha-beta T cells reportedly arose from several hundred expanded graft clones. The main origin of T-cell counts and diversity one year after transplant was newly produced T cells.

Worth noting for this clonotype: Its specificity is not known.

The CDR3 runs to 14 residues. V was shortened by 3 bases and J by 9 bases, with 15 bases between the two germline ends. A library of TCRbeta sequences, prepared with unique molecular identifiers, was generated. Each CDR3 protein gets one entry after TCRdb re-called the PCR reads with MiXCR. The sample has 200,000 or so distinct CDR3 sequences; roughly 6.3% are singletons. Sequencing was performed on PBMCs, taken before TCRalphabeta/CD19-depleted stem cell transplant. This chain uses TRBV12-3 or TRBV12-4 with TRBJ2-1; the D gene is possibly TRBD2 (5 bases). The sequence was collected from a girl in the first two years of life with combined immunodeficiency, due to receive a stem cell transplant. The CDR3 is CASSFGSRDAEQFF. The CDR3, as DNA: TGTGCCAGCAGTTTTGGGTCACGGGATGCTGAGCAGTTCTTC.